This entry lists 20 T cell receptor beta chains sequenced from one sample in a study of blood T cell repertoires in COVID-19. Repertoires were generated with immunoSEQ multiplex PCR, while TCRdb's copy carries only in-frame clones and drops some. The sample records approximately 240,000 clones, approximately 86% being singletons. Sequenced input: peripheral blood. The receptors were sampled from a woman older than 75 with active or convalescent COVID-19.

The chain is built from TRBV11-3 and TRBJ2-2, with 8 bases fitting TRBD2. Looked up from germline, CDR1 is SGHNT and CDR2 is YENEEA. With V trimmed by 1 base and J by 4 bases, 5 bases remained unmatched. CDR3 length: 16 residues. For the CDR3, the DNA is TGTGCCAGCAGCTTAGTGCCCGCGGGGGGCACCGGGGAGCTGTTTTTT. This gives the protein CASSLVPAGGTGELFF. The full variable domain, completed using reference TRBV11-3 and TRBJ2-2, is EAGVVQSPRYKIIEKKQPVAFWCNPISGHNTLYWYLQNLGQGPELLIRYENEEAVDDSQLPKDRFSAERLKGVDSTLKIQPAELGDSAVYLCASSLVPAGGTGELFFGEGSRLTVL.

V usage is TRBV11-2 and J usage is TRBJ2-5; 8 nucleotides line up with TRBD2. This CDR3 has 16 residues. The germline CDR1 and CDR2 sequences are SGHAT and FQNNGV. Trimming at V came to 0 bases and at J to 7 bases, leaving 10 bases not matched to a gene. The CDR3 reads CASSLEGTRSQGTQYF. CDR3 coding DNA: TGTGCCAGCAGCTTAGAAGGGACTAGATCACAGGGGACCCAGTACTTC. The full variable domain, with the rest looked up from reference TRBV11-2 and TRBJ2-5, is EAGVAQSPRYKIIEKRQSVAFWCNPISGHATLYWYQQILGQGPKLLIQFQNNGVVDDSQLPKDRFSAERLKGVDSTLKIQPAKLEDSAVYLCASSLEGTRSQGTQYFGPGTRLLVL.

The chain uses TRBV5-1 and TRBJ2-7; 8 nucleotides agree with TRBD1. V lost 4 bases to trimming and J lost 2 bases; unmatched junction nucleotides: 11. CDR1 and CDR2 from the germline V gene are SGHRS and YFSETQ. The CDR3 runs to 16 residues. CDR3 bases: TGCGCCAGCAGCACCTCCCCACCACAGGGGGCCTACGAGCAGTACTTC. It translates to CASSTSPPQGAYEQYF.

The V call is TRBV27, the J call TRBJ2-1; TRBD1 might be the D (6 bases). The V end lost 4 bases, the J end lost 4 bases, and 17 bases lay between the germline ends. The CDR3 has 16 amino acids. Germline assignment: CDR1 MNHEY and CDR2 SMNVEV (reference sequence). The CDR3 spells CASSSLNRQVYNEQFF. CDR3 bases: TGTGCCAGCAGTTCCCTCAACCGACAGGTATACAATGAGCAGTTCTTC.

Concerning this clone: One end of the junction varies from germline; a read error may be responsible. The V call is TRBV2, the J call TRBJ2-5, with TRBD2 matching over 14 bases. This CDR3 region has 15 residues. Germline V gene sequence: CDR1 SNHLY, CDR2 FYNNEI. The CDR3 sequence is CASSEQGLAGESQYF. In DNA form, the CDR3 reads TGTGCCAGCAGTGAACAGGGACTAGCGGGAGAGAGCCAGTACTTC.

Comments on this clone: The sample has other DNA sequences that encode this CDR3 too. This chain links TRBV11-3 with TRBJ2-1; 8 nucleotides agree with TRBD2. With V trimmed by 1 base and J by 4 bases, 3 bases remained unmatched. CDR1 is SGHNT and CDR2 is YENEEA in the germline V gene. This CDR3 region has 15 residues. The CDR3 DNA follows: TGTGCCAGCAGCTTAGGAACTAGCGGATACAATGAGCAGTTCTTC. As protein: CASSLGTSGYNEQFF. The entire variable domain, with the rest obtained from reference TRBV11-3 and TRBJ2-1, is as follows: EAGVVQSPRYKIIEKKQPVAFWCNPISGHNTLYWYLQNLGQGPELLIRYENEEAVDDSQLPKDRFSAERLKGVDSTLKIQPAELGDSAVYLCASSLGTSGYNEQFFGPGTRLTVL.

The CDR3 here is CASSPGGAFDGYTF. In nucleotides, the CDR3 is TGCGCCAGCAGCCCGGGAGGGGCCTTTGATGGCTACACCTTC. The rearrangement uses TRBV5-1 and TRBJ1-2; perhaps TRBD1 as D (5 bases). The CDR3 consists of 14 residues. Trimming left V 4 bases short and J 6 bases short, with 16 bases between. Germline loops: CDR1 SGHRS, CDR2 YFSETQ.

V gene TRBV5-1 combines with J gene TRBJ2-1, with no clear D. V was shortened by 4 bases and J by 0 bases, with 14 bases between the two germline ends. Germline CDR1 SGHRS, CDR2 YFSETQ. The CDR3 covers 16 residues. The DNA for the CDR3 is TGCGCCAGCAGCACCGGTCCCCGGAGCTCCTACAATGAGCAGTTCTTC. This encodes CASSTGPRSSYNEQFF.

This chain links TRBV7-9 with TRBJ1-2, with D hard to call. Germline V gives CDR1 SEHNR, CDR2 FQNEAQ (reference sequence). This CDR3 is built from 15 residues. V lost 1 base and J 0 bases, leaving 9 bases between the germline ends. The CDR3 DNA reads TGTGCCAGCAGCTTAGGTGGCAGAACTAACTATGGCTACACCTTC. This translates into CASSLGGRTNYGYTF.

The V gene is TRBV5-1, the J gene TRBJ2-3, with 7 nucleotides matching TRBD2. V was clipped by 0 bases and J by 4 bases; unmatched bases: 8. Germline-derived CDR1 and CDR2 are SGHRS and YFSETQ. The length of the CDR3 is 16 residues. CDR3 loop: CASSLVVAGHPDTQYF. Here the CDR3 DNA reads TGCGCCAGCAGCTTGGTTGTAGCGGGCCACCCAGATACGCAGTATTTT.

The chain recombines TRBV9 with TRBJ1-6, with D possibly TRBD1 on 6 matching bases. Germline values: CDR1 SGDLS, CDR2 YYNGEE. The CDR3 covers 15 residues. Between the trimmed V and J ends, which lost 3 bases and 5 bases, there was a span of 12 bases. The CDR3 nucleotides read TGTGCCAGCAGCGCTGGACAGAGAGATAATTCACCCCTCCACTTT. Its translation is CASSAGQRDNSPLHF.

The CDR3 sequence: CASSFFAGAAKAEAFF. For the CDR3, the DNA is TGTGCCAGCAGTTTTTTTGCTGGGGCAGCGAAAGCGGAAGCTTTCTTT. The genes are TRBV27 and TRBJ1-1, with D tentatively TRBD1 (5 bases). The CDR3 runs 16 residues. Germline V gene lookup returns CDR1 MNHEY and CDR2 SMNVEV (reference sequence). The V and J ends lost 3 bases and 8 bases respectively, with 22 bases between them.

The chain has TRBV5-1 and TRBJ1-2; D perhaps matches TRBD1 (5 bases). In germline, CDR1 is SGHRS, CDR2 YFSETQ. Deletions cut 0 bases from V and 3 bases from J, with 9 bases between. The CDR3 totals 14 residues. Written as DNA, the CDR3 is TGCGCCAGCAGCTTGGGACAGACCTACTATGGCTACACCTTC. Translating it yields CASSLGQTYYGYTF.

This clone was detected once. V gene TRBV20-1 combines with J gene TRBJ1-2, with 8 bases aligning to TRBD1. The CDR3 runs 11 residues. Trimming cost V 7 bases and J 5 bases; bases outside gene matches: 3. In germline, CDR1 is DFQATT, CDR2 SNEGSKA (reference sequence). The CDR3 loop is CSGRQGYGYTF. Here the CDR3 DNA reads TGCAGTGGCAGACAGGGGTATGGCTACACCTTC.

This rearrangement joins TRBV5-6 to TRBJ1-1, with 8 bases that match TRBD1. This CDR3 region has 16 residues. CDR1 SGHDT and CDR2 YYEEEE come from the germline V gene. V was clipped by 4 bases and J by 4 bases; unmatched bases: 12. As DNA, the CDR3 is TGTGCCAGCAGCGGGCAGGGGGCTGGTTTAGTCACTGAAGCTTTCTTT. This gives the protein CASSGQGAGLVTEAFF.

The chain recombines TRBV2 with TRBJ2-7; TRBD2 matches at 9 bases. The CDR3 contains 15 residues. Germline V gene sequence: CDR1 SNHLY, CDR2 FYNNEI. With V trimmed by 4 bases and J by 5 bases, 9 bases remained unmatched. CDR3 protein: CASSVNSGSFDEQYF. The CDR3 DNA reads TGTGCCAGCAGTGTAAATAGCGGGAGTTTTGACGAGCAGTACTTC. Full variable domain (rest looked up from reference TRBV2 and TRBJ2-7): EPEVTQTPSHQVTQMGQEVILRCVPISNHLYFYWYRQILGQKVEFLVSFYNNEISEKSEIFDDQFSVERPDGSNFTLKIRSTKLEDSAMYFCASSVNSGSFDEQYFGPGTRLTVT.

This sequence joins TRBV7-9 and TRBJ2-5, with 12 bases identical to TRBD2. There are 19 residues in the CDR3. V lost 5 bases and J lost 1; bases outside the gene matches: 14. From germline, CDR1 is SEHNR and CDR2 FQNEAQ (reference sequence). CDR3: CASSARGRLAGAIQETQYF. The CDR3 DNA is TGTGCCAGCAGCGCAAGGGGGCGACTAGCGGGGGCCATCCAAGAGACCCAGTACTTC.

The chain combines TRBV6-6 with TRBJ2-1, with TRBD2 matching 8 bases. Looked up from germline, CDR1 is MNHNY and CDR2 is SVGAGI (reference sequence). The CDR3 runs 20 residues. The V gene end was trimmed by 6 bases and the J gene end by 4 bases; junction bases not matched to a gene: 23. CDR3 sequence: CASSPLPVTSVAPTYNEQFF. The CDR3 bases are TGTGCCAGCAGCCCACTCCCCGTGACTAGCGTCGCCCCCACTTACAATGAGCAGTTCTTC.

CDR3 region: CASSQELTANTGELFF. The CDR3 coding sequence is TGTGCCAGCAGCCAAGAGTTAACAGCGAACACCGGGGAGCTGTTTTTT. The chain carries TRBV3-1 (or the pseudogene TRBV3-2) and TRBJ2-2; D call uncertain. This CDR3 has 16 amino acids. Germline V gene sequence: CDR1 LGHDT, CDR2 YNNKEL (reference sequence). The V end lost 0 bases, the J end lost 0 bases, and 8 bases lay between the germline ends.

Here the CDR3 DNA reads TGTGCCAGCAGCCAAGGGCACCAGGGGGGCAATCAGCCCCAGCATTTT. It yields the protein CASSQGHQGGNQPQHF. This rearrangement joins TRBV4-2 to TRBJ1-5; TRBD1 agrees at 7 bases. CDR3 length: 16 amino acids. The trim removed 1 base at V and 2 bases at J, leaving 5 bases unmatched. Germline lookup yields CDR1 LGHNA and CDR2 YNFKEQ.